This section outlines one T cell receptor (beta chain) sequence together with its context. What it binds is unknown. Germline and genes here are mouse. The CDR3 end lies 1 residue beyond the end of the read and is filled in from the germline J gene. Assay used: immunoSEQ multiplex PCR; TCRdb lists only in-frame clones, some missing. Found here are over 45,000 clones, approximately 70% of them singletons; the top ten hold approximately 0.5%. The sample originates from a study of tissue T cells after allogeneic stem cell transplantation. This CDR3 has 14 amino acids. The V end lost 0 bases, the J end lost 0 bases, and 6 bases lay between the germline ends. Germline V lookup: CDR1 SNHLY, CDR2 FYNGKV (reference sequence). General study results and limits: Few T cell clones were shared across patients, but motif clusters showed tissue-specific shared signatures. Within patients, tissue anatomy strongly shaped TCR repertoire composition.

This rearrangement joins TRBV3 to TRBJ2-7; D gene uncertain. What was sequenced was sorted cells pooled from one or two spleens. The receptor comes from a pool of C57BL/6 mice in good health. The CDR3 reads CASSLAWISYEQYF. The sequenced CDR3 bases are TGTGCCAGCAGCTTAGCCTGGATCTCCTATGAACAGTAC.